These T cell receptor beta chains were read from a single sample in a study of T cell changes during pregnancy in multiple sclerosis. Sequencing used immunoSEQ multiplex PCR; TCRdb keeps in-frame clones, though not all of them. This table holds about 39,000 clones, around 92% found once. Sample: CD4+ T cells from peripheral blood mononuclear cells, taken after pregnancy. Every receptor here comes from a female donor with multiple sclerosis, enrolled in a pregnancy study. CDR3s include the opening cysteine and the closing phenylalanine or tryptophan. D genes are given only for firm matches. Clone sizes are given selectively: once, few, many, or a class where the clone is expanded.

v_call	clone_size	j_call	d_call	cdr3_aa	cdr3_nt
TRBV19	once	TRBJ2-3	TRBD2	CASSRGRAGGGSDTQYF	TGTGCCAGTAGCAGGGGACGGGCGGGGGGGGGTTCAGATACGCAGTATTTT
TRBV6-5	.	TRBJ1-2	TRBD1	CASSYVSPFRGDGYTF	TGTGCCAGCAGTTACGTCTCTCCCTTCAGGGGGGATGGCTACACCTTC
TRBV7-7	.	TRBJ2-7	TRBD1	CASSLQGQVEQYF	TGTGCTAGCAGCTTACAGGGACAGGTCGAGCAGTACTTC
TRBV2	once	TRBJ1-5	.	CASRTDNQPQHF	TGTGCCAGCAGAACAGATAATCAGCCCCAGCATTTT
TRBV5-6	.	TRBJ2-7	TRBD1	CASSLRGPSYEQYF	TGTGCCAGCAGCTTGAGGGGGCCCTCCTACGAGCAGTACTTC
TRBV28	.	TRBJ1-5	.	CASSSLNQPQHF	TGTGCCAGCAGTTCCCTCAATCAGCCCCAGCATTTT
TRBV5-4	once	TRBJ1-1	.	CASSWAGADEAFF	TGTGCCAGCAGCTGGGCAGGGGCGGATGAAGCTTTCTTT
TRBV5-1	.	TRBJ1-2	TRBD1	CASSPLTGHGYTF	TGCGCCAGCAGCCCGCTGACAGGGCACGGCTACACCTTC
TRBV14	.	TRBJ1-2	.	CASSQDLGGGYTF	TGTGCCAGCAGCCAAGATCTAGGCGGCGGCTACACCTTC
TRBV19	.	TRBJ1-1	TRBD1	CASSPRAGGVGTEAFF	TGTGCCAGTAGTCCCCGGGCAGGGGGAGTAGGAACTGAAGCTTTCTTT
TRBV7-8	.	TRBJ2-5	.	CASSPDGSQKQTQYF	TGTGCCAGCAGCCCCGACGGGTCCCAAAAACAGACCCAGTACTTC
TRBV7-9	.	TRBJ2-6	.	CASSLVTGANVLTF	TGTGCCAGCAGCTTAGTAACTGGGGCCAACGTCCTGACTTTC